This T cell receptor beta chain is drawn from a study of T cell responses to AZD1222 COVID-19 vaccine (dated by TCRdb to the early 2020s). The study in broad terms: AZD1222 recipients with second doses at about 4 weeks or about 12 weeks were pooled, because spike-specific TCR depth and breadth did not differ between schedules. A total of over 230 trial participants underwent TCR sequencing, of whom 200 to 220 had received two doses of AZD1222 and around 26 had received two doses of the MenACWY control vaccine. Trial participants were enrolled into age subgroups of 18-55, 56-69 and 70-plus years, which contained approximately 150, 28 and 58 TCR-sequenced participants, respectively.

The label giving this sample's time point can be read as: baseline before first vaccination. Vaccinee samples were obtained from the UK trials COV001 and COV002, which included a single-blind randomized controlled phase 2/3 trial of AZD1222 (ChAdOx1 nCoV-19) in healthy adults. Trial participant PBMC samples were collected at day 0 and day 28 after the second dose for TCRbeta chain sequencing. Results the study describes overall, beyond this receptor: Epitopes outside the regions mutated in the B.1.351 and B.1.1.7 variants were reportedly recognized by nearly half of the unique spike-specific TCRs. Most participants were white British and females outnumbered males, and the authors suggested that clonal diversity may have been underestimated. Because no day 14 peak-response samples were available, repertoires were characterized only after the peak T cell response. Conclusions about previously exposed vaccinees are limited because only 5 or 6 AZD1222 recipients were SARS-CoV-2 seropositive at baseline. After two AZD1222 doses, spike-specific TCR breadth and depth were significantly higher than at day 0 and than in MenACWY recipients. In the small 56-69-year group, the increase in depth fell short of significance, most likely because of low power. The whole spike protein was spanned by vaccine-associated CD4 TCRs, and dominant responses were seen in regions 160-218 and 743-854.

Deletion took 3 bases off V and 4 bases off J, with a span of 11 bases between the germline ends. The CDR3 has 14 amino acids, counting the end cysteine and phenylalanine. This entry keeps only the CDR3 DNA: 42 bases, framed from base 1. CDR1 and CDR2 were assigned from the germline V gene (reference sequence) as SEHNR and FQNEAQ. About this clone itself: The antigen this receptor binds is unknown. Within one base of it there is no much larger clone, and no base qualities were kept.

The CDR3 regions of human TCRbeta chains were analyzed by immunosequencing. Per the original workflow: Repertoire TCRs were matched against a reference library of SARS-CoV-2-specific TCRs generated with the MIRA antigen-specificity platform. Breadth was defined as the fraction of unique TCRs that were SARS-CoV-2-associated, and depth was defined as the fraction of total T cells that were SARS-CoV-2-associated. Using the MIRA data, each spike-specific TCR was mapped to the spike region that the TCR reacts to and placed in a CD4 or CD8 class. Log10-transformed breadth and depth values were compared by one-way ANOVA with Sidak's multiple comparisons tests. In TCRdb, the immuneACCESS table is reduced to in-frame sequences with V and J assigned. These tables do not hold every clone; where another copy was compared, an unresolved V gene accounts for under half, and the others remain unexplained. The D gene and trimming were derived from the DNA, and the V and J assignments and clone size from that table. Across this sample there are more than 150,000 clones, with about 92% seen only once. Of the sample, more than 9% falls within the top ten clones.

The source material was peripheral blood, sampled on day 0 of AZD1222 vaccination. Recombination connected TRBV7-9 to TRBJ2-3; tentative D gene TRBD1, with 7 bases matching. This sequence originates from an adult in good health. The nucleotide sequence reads TGTGCCAGCAGCTTGGAGGGGGCGGCAGATACGCAGTATTTT. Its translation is CASSLEGAADTQYF.